This T cell receptor beta chain originates from a study of radiotherapy plus CTLA-4 blockade in lung cancer. Profiled with immunoSEQ multiplex PCR; TCRdb holds only in-frame clones, not every one. The table shows under 65,000 clones, with roughly 83% occurring only once. Specimen: peripheral blood, collected from a patient treated with radiotherapy plus ipilimumab. The receptor was isolated from a human donor with non-small cell lung cancer who had a complete response to radiotherapy plus ipilimumab.

CDR3 sequence: CASTRGNYGYTF. CDR3 nucleotides: TGTGCCTCCACCAGGGGGAACTATGGCTACACCTTC. The chain is built from TRBV30 and TRBJ1-2; 7 nucleotides agree with TRBD1. The V gene end was trimmed by 7 bases and the J gene end by 2 bases; junction bases not matched to a gene: 4. This CDR3 region has 12 residues. Germline V gene lookup returns CDR1 GTSNPN and CDR2 SVGIG (reference sequence).